These 22 T cell receptor beta chains were all obtained from the same sample, sequenced in a study of T-cell reconstitution after alpha-beta-depleted transplantation in children. TCRbeta library construction was performed incorporating unique molecular identifiers. TCRdb used MiXCR to reprocess the PCR reads, holding one entry per CDR3 protein. Of hundreds of thousands of distinct CDR3 sequences in the sample, almost 10% were seen once. Sequenced here: PBMCs from the stem cell graft donor, sampled from the stem cell graft. The receptors shown here come from a human donor who donated a stem cell graft to a child with SCID.

The V call is TRBV27, the J call TRBJ2-5; D ambiguous. The CDR3 consists of 16 residues. In germline, CDR1 is MNHEY, CDR2 SMNVEV (reference sequence). V was pared by 6 bases and J by 5 bases, with 22 bases between. The CDR3 region is CASSPGGIGIWETQYF. The CDR3, as DNA: TGTGCCAGCAGCCCCGGCGGTATTGGTATTTGGGAGACCCAGTACTTC.

This clonotype was found many times. The rearrangement links TRBV3-1 to TRBJ1-2; D not resolved. The germline V gene has CDR1 LGHDT and CDR2 YNNKEL (reference sequence). This CDR3 is 13 amino acids long. The V end lost 0 bases, the J end lost 1 base, and 3 bases lay between the germline ends. Written as DNA, the CDR3 is TGTGCCAGCAGCCAAGAGCTTAACTATGGCTACACCTTC. Translating it yields CASSQELNYGYTF.

This clonotype was detected a few times. This sequence joins TRBV24-1 and TRBJ2-3; D might be TRBD2 (6 bases). Trimming pared 3 bases from V and 2 bases from J, leaving 11 bases between. The V gene's germline CDR1 is KGHDR and CDR2 SFDVKD. The CDR3 sequence is 15 residues long. The CDR3: CATSDPGLNTDTQYF. The CDR3, as DNA: TGTGCCACCAGTGATCCGGGACTCAACACAGATACGCAGTATTTT.

Many counts were recorded for this clonotype. The genes are TRBV29-1 and TRBJ1-1; D unclear. This CDR3 contains 16 residues. V was pared by 4 bases and J by 0 bases, with 18 bases between. Germline assignment: CDR1 SQVTM and CDR2 ANQGSEA. The chain's CDR3 is CSVVFTLLAVNTEAFF. CDR3 DNA: TGCAGCGTTGTATTCACCCTATTAGCGGTGAACACTGAAGCTTTCTTT.

V usage is TRBV7-8 and J usage is TRBJ2-5; 13 bases agree with TRBD2. Unmatched junction bases numbered 2, after V lost 5 bases and J lost 2 bases. The CDR3 extends over 15 amino acids. The germline V gene encodes CDR1 SGHVS and CDR2 FQNEAQ. The chain's CDR3 is CASSRTSGRQETQYF. In DNA form, the CDR3 reads TGTGCCAGCAGCCGGACTAGCGGGAGACAAGAGACCCAGTACTTC.

J is TRBJ1-2 and V is TRBV4-1; 9 bases line up with TRBD1. Unmatched junction bases numbered 3, after V lost 0 bases and J lost 1 base. The length of the CDR3 is 16 residues. Per the germline V gene, CDR1 is MGHRA and CDR2 is YSYEKL. CDR3 loop: CASSQDTGQGNYGYTF. In DNA form, the CDR3 reads TGCGCCAGCAGCCAAGATACGGGACAGGGTAACTATGGCTACACCTTC.

The CDR3 sequence: CASSSASGANVLTF. In DNA, the CDR3 is TGTGCCAGCAGCTCGGCCTCTGGGGCCAACGTCCTGACTTTC. The chain employs TRBV7-6 and TRBJ2-6, with no clear D. V shed 4 bases and J shed 0 bases, with 4 bases lying between them. This CDR3 has 14 residues. Germline loops: CDR1 SGHVS, CDR2 FNYEAQ.

This clonotype was counted between two and nine times. This chain uses TRBV20-1 with TRBJ1-2; D gene unclear. In germline, CDR1 is DFQATT, CDR2 SNEGSKA (reference sequence). V gave up 3 bases and J gave up 0 bases, with 8 bases separating them. The CDR3 loop spans 13 amino acids. For the CDR3, the DNA is TGCAGTGCTAGTGTCGGCACTAACTATGGCTACACCTTC. Amino acid sequence: CSASVGTNYGYTF.

Only a few counts were recorded for this clonotype. The CDR3 DNA follows: TGTGCCAGCAGCGCCGGGACAGGGATTGGCGAAAAACTGTTTTTT. Protein: CASSAGTGIGEKLFF. The J gene is TRBJ1-4, the V gene TRBV2; 9 positions agree with TRBD1. Trimming removed 6 bases from V and 8 bases from J; junction bases left unmatched: 10. The germline CDR1 and CDR2 sequences are SNHLY and FYNNEI. The CDR3 loop spans 15 amino acids.

This clonotype was seen a few times. This chain connects TRBV29-1 to TRBJ2-7; D is perhaps TRBD1 (6 bases). V gave up 7 bases and J gave up 4 bases, with 14 bases separating them. Looked up from germline, CDR1 is SQVTM and CDR2 is ANQGSEA. The CDR3 is 12 residues long. CDR3 nucleotides: TGCAGCGCCCGACAGGCGCGGTACGAGCAGTACTTC. Translated, it gives CSARQARYEQYF.

There are a few counts of this clonotype. The rearrangement uses TRBV20-1 and TRBJ1-5; D is ambiguous. Germline loops: CDR1 DFQATT, CDR2 SNEGSKA (reference sequence). The germline V and J ends were trimmed by 2 bases and 3 bases, with 14 bases remaining between them. This CDR3 is 15 amino acids long. The DNA of the CDR3 is TGCAGTGCTAGACGAGAAGAGAGAGACAATCAGCCCCAGCATTTT. Translation: CSARREERDNQPQHF.

Of note for this clonotype: One end of the junction is discordant with germline, which a read error may explain. J is TRBJ2-3 and V is TRBV7-8, with TRBD1 identical over 8 bases. CDR3 size: 14 residues. Germline loops: CDR1 SGHVS, CDR2 FQNEAQ. Here the CDR3 DNA reads TGCGCCAGCAGCGACAGGGGATACACGGATACGCAGTATTTT. As protein: CASSDRGYTDTQYF.

This clonotype was counted a few times. The chain combines TRBV19 with TRBJ2-2; 7 positions agree with TRBD1. The germline CDR1 and CDR2 sequences are LNHDA and SQIVND (reference sequence). This CDR3 region has 16 residues. With 4 bases clipped from V and 3 bases from J, the junction kept 8 bases outside the gene matches. CDR3 bases: TGTGCCAGTAGTAGGCAGACAGGGTCGGACACCGGGGAGCTGTTTTTT. It encodes CASSRQTGSDTGELFF.

The CDR3 loop is CASSPRDLAKNIQYF. For the CDR3, the DNA is TGTGCCAGCAGCCCCCGGGATCTAGCCAAAAACATTCAGTACTTC. The V gene is TRBV7-9, the J gene TRBJ2-4, with D possibly being TRBD2 (5 bases). Germline V gene data show CDR1 as SEHNR and CDR2 as FQNEAQ (reference sequence). The CDR3 is 15 amino acids. V lost 5 bases and J lost 0, with 11 bases in between.

This chain joins TRBV7-6 and TRBJ2-6; no reliable D call. V dropped 5 bases and J dropped 0 bases, with 8 bases sitting between them. The CDR3 has 15 residues. Germline CDR1 SGHVS, CDR2 FNYEAQ. The CDR3 spells CASSGLNSGANVLTF. The CDR3 DNA reads as TGTGCCAGCAGCGGTCTAAACTCTGGGGCCAACGTCCTGACTTTC.

This sequence joins TRBV29-1 and TRBJ2-5; perhaps TRBD2 as D (6 bases). Trimming left V 6 bases short and J 6 bases short, with 11 bases between. The CDR3 loop spans 11 amino acids. CDR1 SQVTM and CDR2 ANQGSEA come from the germline V gene. This chain's CDR3 is CSVDAGQTQYF. In DNA form, the CDR3 reads TGCAGCGTGGATGCGGGGCAGACCCAGTACTTC.

This clonotype was counted at least ten times. This rearrangement joins TRBV3-1 to TRBJ2-2; possible D gene TRBD2, 6 bases. This CDR3 is 14 amino acids long. Germline loops: CDR1 LGHDT, CDR2 YNNKEL (reference sequence). Trimming shortened V by 6 bases and J by 0 bases, and 8 bases separated the two germline ends. The DNA for the CDR3 is TGTGCCAGCAGAGGACTACCGAACACCGGGGAGCTGTTTTTT. As protein: CASRGLPNTGELFF. Based on the CDR3 plus reference TRBV3-1 and TRBJ2-2, the full variable domain is DTAVSQTPKYLVTQMGNDKSIKCEQNLGHDTMYWYKQDSKKFLKIMFSYNNKELIINETVPNRFSPKSPDKAHLNLHINSLELGDSAVYFCASRGLPNTGELFFGEGSRLTVL.

The chain uses TRBV5-1 and TRBJ2-7; the D gene is possibly TRBD2 (6 bases). This CDR3 has 14 amino acids. Trimming left V 3 bases short and J 5 bases short, with 15 bases between. Germline CDR1 reads SGHRS; CDR2 reads YFSETQ. DNA of the CDR3: TGCGCCAGCAGCTGGGGGGAGCTTCTGGACGAGCAGTACTTC. This gives the protein CASSWGELLDEQYF.

The sample holds many counts of this clonotype. The chain links TRBV12-3 or TRBV12-4 to TRBJ2-7; a weak D match, TRBD2 (6 bases). The CDR3 is 11 amino acids. Trimming removed 4 bases at V and 5 bases at J, with 6 bases between. The CDR3 coding sequence is TGTGCCAGCAGTTCGGGAGACGAGCAGTACTTC. Amino acid sequence: CASSSGDEQYF.

This clonotype was seen repeatedly, ten times or more. The chain links TRBV20-1 to TRBJ2-5; D possibly corresponds to TRBD1 (6 bases). Trimming removed 3 bases at V and 6 bases at J, with 20 bases between. The CDR3 is 15 residues long. Germline V gene data show CDR1 as DFQATT and CDR2 as SNEGSKA (reference sequence). CDR3 sequence (DNA): TGCAGTGCTAGGGGTTTGGGACAACTCGTACAGACCCAGTACTTC. It translates to CSARGLGQLVQTQYF.

The chain carries TRBV7-3 and TRBJ2-5; D tentatively reads TRBD1 or TRBD2 (5 bases each). Germline V gene lookup returns CDR1 SGHTA and CDR2 FQGTGA. CDR3 length equals 14 residues. V was shortened by 4 bases and J by 4 bases, with 13 bases between the two germline ends. The CDR3 sequence is CASSSRPGPETQYF. The CDR3 DNA follows: TGTGCCAGCAGCTCCCGACCGGGGCCAGAGACCCAGTACTTC.

The V and J genes are TRBV5-5 and TRBJ1-5, with D maybe TRBD1 (5 bases). Germline V CDR1 and CDR2: SGHKS, YYEKEE (reference sequence). V was trimmed by 0 bases and J by 4 bases, leaving 14 bases between them. CDR3 length: 16 amino acids. The CDR3 spells CASSLAAGSFNQPQHF. As DNA, the CDR3 is TGTGCCAGCAGCTTGGCGGCAGGGAGTTTTAATCAGCCCCAGCATTTT. Combining the CDR3 with reference TRBV5-5 and TRBJ1-5 gives the whole variable domain DAGVTQSPTHLIKTRGQQVTLRCSPISGHKSVSWYQQVLGQGPQFIFQYYEKEERGRGNFPDRFSARQFPNYSSELNVNALLLGDSALYLCASSLAAGSFNQPQHFGDGTRLSIL.